Listed below are T cell receptor beta chains from one sample, sequenced in a study of PD-1 blockade in classical Hodgkin lymphoma. The table came from immunoSEQ multiplex PCR; TCRdb's copy has only in-frame clones and leaves some out. Of under 95,000 clones detected, 80% to 95% appear once; the ten largest clones hold about 2.7%. Sequencing used peripheral blood mononuclear cells (PBMCs), obtained before the second cycle of nivolumab. The receptor source for this set is a human donor with classical Hodgkin lymphoma. The CDR3 runs from the conserved cysteine through the conserved F or W. A D gene is named only where the DNA matches it firmly.

length | J | V | D | CDR3
14 | TRBJ2-7 | TRBV27 | . | CASSSPAKNYEQYF
17 | TRBJ2-1 | TRBV27 | . | CASSHAFGTGIYNEQFF
13 | TRBJ2-3 | TRBV15 | . | CATSFTGTDTQYF
15 | TRBJ1-1 | TRBV6-1 | TRBD1 | CASSTKGQGNTEAFF
14 | TRBJ2-7 | TRBV2 | . | CASSFDRTSYEQYF
14 | TRBJ2-7 | TRBV19 | . | CASSITGAGSEQYF
13 | TRBJ2-7 | TRBV10-3 | . | CAISGLKPYEQYF
12 | TRBJ2-7 | TRBV10-2 | . | CASSTVTYEQYF
13 | TRBJ2-7 | TRBV27 | . | CASSPDLAREQYF
15 | TRBJ2-1 | TRBV19 | TRBD2 | CASSRTSGGYDEQFF
16 | TRBJ1-2 | TRBV7-9 | . | CASSLGDRTVDYGYTF
16 | TRBJ2-2 | TRBV9 | . | CASRGWTPDGTGELFF
15 | TRBJ1-1 | TRBV7-2 | . | CASSLVGGGNTEAFF
11 | TRBJ2-1 | TRBV5-6 | . | CASSGGYEQFF
13 | TRBJ1-2 | TRBV27 | . | CASSSGYRDGYTF
15 | TRBJ2-1 | TRBV15 | . | CATSSSRSRAHEQFF
14 | TRBJ1-2 | TRBV7-8 | TRBD1 | CASSLVTGAHGYTF
15 | TRBJ2-7 | TRBV27 | TRBD2 | CASAQTGGGSYEQYF
13 | TRBJ2-7 | TRBV7-6 | . | CASSRGYSYEQYF
14 | TRBJ1-1 | TRBV29-1 | . | CSVGRRVMNTEAFF
15 | TRBJ2-7 | TRBV7-9 | TRBD2 | CASSFGSGRRSEQYF
15 | TRBJ2-2 | TRBV28 | TRBD1 | CASSLGRGPTGELFF
13 | TRBJ2-7 | TRBV27 | . | CASSLRNSYEQYF
14 | TRBJ2-2 | TRBV2 | . | CASSDAGLPEGLFF
15 | TRBJ2-3 | TRBV11-2 | TRBD1 | CASSLNYRGGDTQYF